This record looks at one TCR beta chain sequence and its context. Antigen: not known. V was trimmed by 1 base and J by 0 bases, leaving 13 bases between them. The CDR3 covers 17 residues. Germline lookup yields CDR1 MGHRA and CDR2 YSYEKL. The data were obtained in a study of cytomegalovirus exposure and HLA in healthy donors. Study-wide findings and caveats: Overall, about 160 TCR beta chains were annotated as cytomegalovirus-associated.

60 Vbeta and 13 Jbeta primers were used in PCR. The repertoire was sequenced with immunoSEQ multiplex PCR; TCRdb's copy has only in-frame clones and lacks some. This sample yields about 130,000 clones, of which over 70% are seen a single time; around 1.5% belongs to the top ten. This receptor was taken from a woman aged 18-29 years in good health and CMV-seronegative. Specimen: PBMCs. The chain combines TRBV4-1 with TRBJ1-5, with unresolved D. Here the CDR3 reads CASSQVIGMTSNQPQHF. DNA of the CDR3: TGCGCCAGCAGCCAAGTGATCGGGATGACTAGCAATCAGCCCCAGCATTTT.